This TCR beta chain was found in a study of T-cell reconstitution after alpha-beta-depleted transplantation in children. Study-level results: Several hundred graft clones that had expanded were reportedly the source of alpha-beta T cells about two months after transplant. T-cell counts and diversity at one year following transplant were attributed mainly to newly produced T cells.

This clonotype has only a few counts. What it binds is not known. Unmatched junction bases numbered 1, after V lost 6 bases and J lost 6 bases. CDR3 size: 14 residues. Germline V gene lookup returns CDR1 ENHRY and CDR2 SYGVKD. Preparation of the TCRbeta library used unique molecular identifiers. TCRdb reprocessed the PCR reads via MiXCR and lists one record per CDR3 protein. The sample has more than 500,000 distinct CDR3 sequences; about 10% are singletons. This chain links TRBV10-3 with TRBJ2-1; 14 bases match TRBD2. The material sequenced was PBMCs, mostly from graft donor cells, taken 180 days after TCRalphabeta/CD19-depleted stem cell transplant. This TCR was recovered from a female patient between 2 and 15 years old who had a stem cell transplant for aplastic anemia, so the T cells may come from the graft donor. CDR3 DNA sequence: TGTGCCATCAGGGGGACTAGCGGGAGCAATGAGCAGTTCTTC. Encoded protein: CAIRGTSGSNEQFF.